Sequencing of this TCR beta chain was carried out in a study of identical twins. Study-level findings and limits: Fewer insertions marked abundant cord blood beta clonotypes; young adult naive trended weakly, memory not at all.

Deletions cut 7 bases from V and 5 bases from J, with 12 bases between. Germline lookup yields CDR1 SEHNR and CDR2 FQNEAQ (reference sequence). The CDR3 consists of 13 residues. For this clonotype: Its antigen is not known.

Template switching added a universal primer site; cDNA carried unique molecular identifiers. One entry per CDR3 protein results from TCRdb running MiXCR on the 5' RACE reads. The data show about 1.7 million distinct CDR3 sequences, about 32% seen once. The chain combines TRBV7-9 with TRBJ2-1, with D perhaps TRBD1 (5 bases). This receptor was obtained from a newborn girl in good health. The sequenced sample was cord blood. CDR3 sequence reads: CASTSGMDNEQFF. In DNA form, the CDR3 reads TGTGCCAGCACCTCAGGGATGGACAATGAGCAGTTCTTC.